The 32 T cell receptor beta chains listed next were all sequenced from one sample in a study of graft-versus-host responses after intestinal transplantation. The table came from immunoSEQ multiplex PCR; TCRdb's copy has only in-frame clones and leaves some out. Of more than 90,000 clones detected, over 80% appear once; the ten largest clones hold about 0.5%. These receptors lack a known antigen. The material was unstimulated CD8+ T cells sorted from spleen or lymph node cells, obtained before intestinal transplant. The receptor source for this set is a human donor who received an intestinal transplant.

The CDR3, as DNA: TGTGCCAGTAGTTTGCCGGGGAATGAGCAGTTCTTC. Translating gives CASSLPGNEQFF. The rearrangement links TRBV19 to TRBJ2-1; D might be TRBD2 (5 bases). The CDR3 is 12 residues long. CDR1 is LNHDA and CDR2 is SQIVND in the germline V gene (reference sequence). V was clipped by 5 bases and J by 7 bases, with 9 bases between them.

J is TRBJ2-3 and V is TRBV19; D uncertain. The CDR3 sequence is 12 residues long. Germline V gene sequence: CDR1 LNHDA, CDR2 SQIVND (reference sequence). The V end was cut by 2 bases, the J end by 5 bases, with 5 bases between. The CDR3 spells CASSISGDTQYF. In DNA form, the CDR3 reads TGTGCCAGTAGTATATCCGGAGATACGCAGTATTTT.

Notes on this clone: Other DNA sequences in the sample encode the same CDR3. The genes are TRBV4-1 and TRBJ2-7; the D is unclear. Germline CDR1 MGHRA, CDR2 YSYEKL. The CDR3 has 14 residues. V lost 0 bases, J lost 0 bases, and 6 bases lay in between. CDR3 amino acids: CASSQDPGSYEQYF. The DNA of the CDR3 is TGCGCCAGCAGCCAAGATCCCGGCTCCTACGAGCAGTACTTC.

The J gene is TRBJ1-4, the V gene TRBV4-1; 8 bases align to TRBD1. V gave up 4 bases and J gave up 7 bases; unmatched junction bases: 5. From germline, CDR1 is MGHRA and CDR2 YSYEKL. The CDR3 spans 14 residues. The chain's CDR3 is CASSPDRATEKLFF. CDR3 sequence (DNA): TGCGCCAGCAGCCCGGACAGGGCTACTGAAAAACTGTTTTTT.

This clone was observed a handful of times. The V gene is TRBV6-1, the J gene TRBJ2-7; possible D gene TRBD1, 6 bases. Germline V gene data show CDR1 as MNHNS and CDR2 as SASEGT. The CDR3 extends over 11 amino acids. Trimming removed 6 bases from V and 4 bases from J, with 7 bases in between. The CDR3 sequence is CASRDSYEQYF. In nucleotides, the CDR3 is TGTGCCAGCAGGGACAGTTACGAGCAGTACTTC.

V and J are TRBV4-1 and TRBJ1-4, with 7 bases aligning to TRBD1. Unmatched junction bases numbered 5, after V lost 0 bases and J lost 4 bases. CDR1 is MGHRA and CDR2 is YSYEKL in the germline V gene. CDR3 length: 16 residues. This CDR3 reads CASSQDQGQNNEKLFF. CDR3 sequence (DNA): TGCGCCAGCAGCCAAGATCAGGGACAGAATAATGAAAAACTGTTTTTT.

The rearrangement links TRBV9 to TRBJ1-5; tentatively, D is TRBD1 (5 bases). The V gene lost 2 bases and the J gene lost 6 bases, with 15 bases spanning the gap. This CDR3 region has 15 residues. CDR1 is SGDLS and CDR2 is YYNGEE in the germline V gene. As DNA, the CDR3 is TGTGCCAGCAGCGTCGGGGGGGGTTCCGGTCAGCCCCAGCATTTT. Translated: CASSVGGGSGQPQHF.

In DNA form, the CDR3 reads TGTGCCAGCAGCCTTCTAGGGACTAGCGGGAGCAATGAGCAGTTCTTC. As protein: CASSLLGTSGSNEQFF. The chain recombines TRBV4-2 with TRBJ2-1, with 14 bases identical to TRBD2. Germline V gives CDR1 LGHNA, CDR2 YNFKEQ. The V gene end was trimmed by 4 bases and the J gene end by 6 bases; junction bases not matched to a gene: 5. CDR3 length: 16 residues.

In nucleotides, the CDR3 is TGTGCCAGCAGCGGAGCAGGTAACACTGAAGCTTTCTTT. It specifies CASSGAGNTEAFF. The chain uses TRBV9 and TRBJ1-1; the D is unclear. Germline V CDR1 and CDR2: SGDLS, YYNGEE. Trimming stripped 3 bases from V and 2 bases from J, with 8 bases between. This CDR3 spans 13 amino acids.

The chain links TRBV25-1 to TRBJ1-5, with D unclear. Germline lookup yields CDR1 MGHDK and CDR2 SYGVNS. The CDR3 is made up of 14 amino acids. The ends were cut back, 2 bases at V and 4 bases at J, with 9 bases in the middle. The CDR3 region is CASSEVGFNQPQHF. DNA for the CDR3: TGTGCCAGCAGTGAAGTCGGTTTTAATCAGCCCCAGCATTTT.

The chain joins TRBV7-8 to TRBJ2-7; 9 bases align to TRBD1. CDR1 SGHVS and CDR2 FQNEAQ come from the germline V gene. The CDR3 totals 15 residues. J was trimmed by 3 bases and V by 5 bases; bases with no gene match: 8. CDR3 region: CASSHGQGRIYEQYF. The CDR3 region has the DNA TGTGCCAGCAGCCACGGACAGGGGAGGATCTACGAGCAGTACTTC.

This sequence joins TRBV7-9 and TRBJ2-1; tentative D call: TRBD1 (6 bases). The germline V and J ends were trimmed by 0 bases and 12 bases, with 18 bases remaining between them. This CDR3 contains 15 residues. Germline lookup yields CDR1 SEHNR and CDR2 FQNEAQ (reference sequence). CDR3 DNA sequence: TGTGCCAGCAGCTTAGCGCTTGGGGGCACTTGGGGGCAGTTCTTC. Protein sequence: CASSLALGGTWGQFF.

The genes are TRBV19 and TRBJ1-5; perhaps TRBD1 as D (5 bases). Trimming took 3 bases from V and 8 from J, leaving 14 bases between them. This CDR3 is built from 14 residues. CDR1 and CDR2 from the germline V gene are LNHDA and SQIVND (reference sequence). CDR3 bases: TGTGCCAGTAGTATGGCAGGGTCGGGAGAGCCCCAGCATTTT. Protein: CASSMAGSGEPQHF.

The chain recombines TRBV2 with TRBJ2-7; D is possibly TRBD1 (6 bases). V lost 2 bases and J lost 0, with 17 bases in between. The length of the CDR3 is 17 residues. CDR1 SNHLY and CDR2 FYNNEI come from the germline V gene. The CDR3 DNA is TGTGCCAGCAGTGAAAAGGGTACAGGGTCGAGCTCCTACGAGCAGTACTTC. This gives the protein CASSEKGTGSSSYEQYF.

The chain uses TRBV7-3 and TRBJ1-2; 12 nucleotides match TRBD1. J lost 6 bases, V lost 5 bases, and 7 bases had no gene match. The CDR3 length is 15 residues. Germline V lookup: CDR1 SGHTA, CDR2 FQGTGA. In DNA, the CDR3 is TGTGCCAGCAGCCTAGGGACAGGGGGCGACGATGGCTACACCTTC. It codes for CASSLGTGGDDGYTF.

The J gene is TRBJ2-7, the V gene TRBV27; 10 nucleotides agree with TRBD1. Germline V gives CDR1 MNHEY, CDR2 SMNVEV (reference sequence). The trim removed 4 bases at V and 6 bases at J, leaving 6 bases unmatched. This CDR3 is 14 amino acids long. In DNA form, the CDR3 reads TGTGCCAGCAGTTACGGGACAGGGGCTAGCGAGCAGTACTTC. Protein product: CASSYGTGASEQYF.

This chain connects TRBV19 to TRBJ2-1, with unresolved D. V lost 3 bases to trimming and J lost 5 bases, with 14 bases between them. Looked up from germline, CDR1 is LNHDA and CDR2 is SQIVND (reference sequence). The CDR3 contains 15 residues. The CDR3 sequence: CASSIWPEQNNEQFF. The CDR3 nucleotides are TGTGCCAGTAGTATTTGGCCAGAACAGAACAATGAGCAGTTCTTC.

CDR3 protein: CASSPHGQAPNTDTQYF. In nucleotides, the CDR3 is TGTGCCAGCAGTCCCCATGGTCAGGCACCAAACACAGATACGCAGTATTTT. The chain recombines TRBV28 with TRBJ2-3; D gene ambiguous. From germline, CDR1 is MDHEN and CDR2 SYDVKM. The CDR3 has 17 amino acids. Deletions cut 5 bases from V and 2 bases from J, with 20 bases between.

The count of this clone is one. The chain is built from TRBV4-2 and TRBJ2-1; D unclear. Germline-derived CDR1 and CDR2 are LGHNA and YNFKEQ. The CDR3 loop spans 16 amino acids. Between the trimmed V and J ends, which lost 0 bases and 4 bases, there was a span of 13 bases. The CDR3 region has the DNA TGTGCCAGCAGCCAAGAAAGATATGAGGTTTACAATGAGCAGTTCTTC. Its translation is CASSQERYEVYNEQFF.

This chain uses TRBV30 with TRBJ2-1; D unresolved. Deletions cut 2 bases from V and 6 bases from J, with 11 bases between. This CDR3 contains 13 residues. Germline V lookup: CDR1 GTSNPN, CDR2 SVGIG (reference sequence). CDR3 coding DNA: TGTGCCTGGAGTTTCACTAAAGTCAATGAGCAGTTCTTC. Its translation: CAWSFTKVNEQFF.

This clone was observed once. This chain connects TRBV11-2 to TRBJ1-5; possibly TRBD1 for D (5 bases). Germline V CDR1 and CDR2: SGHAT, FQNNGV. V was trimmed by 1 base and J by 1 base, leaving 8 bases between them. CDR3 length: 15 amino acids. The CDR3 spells CASSLVGGSNQPQHF. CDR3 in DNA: TGTGCCAGCAGCTTAGTGGGGGGAAGCAATCAGCCCCAGCATTTT.

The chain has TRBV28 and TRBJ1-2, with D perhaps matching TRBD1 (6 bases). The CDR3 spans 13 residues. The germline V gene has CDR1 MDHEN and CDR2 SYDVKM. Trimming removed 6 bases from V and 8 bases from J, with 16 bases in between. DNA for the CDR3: TGTGCCAGCAGCTCGGACAGTCTCCGGGGCTACACCTTC. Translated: CASSSDSLRGYTF.

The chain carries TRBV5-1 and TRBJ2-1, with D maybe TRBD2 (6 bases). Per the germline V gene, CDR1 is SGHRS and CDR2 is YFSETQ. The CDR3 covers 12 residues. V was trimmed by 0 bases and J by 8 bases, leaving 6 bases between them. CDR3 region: CASSLAGDEQFF. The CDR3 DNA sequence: TGCGCCAGCAGCTTGGCGGGGGATGAGCAGTTCTTC.

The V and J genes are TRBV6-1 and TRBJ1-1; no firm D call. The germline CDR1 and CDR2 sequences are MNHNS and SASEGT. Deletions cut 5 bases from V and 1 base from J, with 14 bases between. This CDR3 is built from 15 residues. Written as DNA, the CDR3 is TGTGCCAGCAGTCCACCCTCACACGAGAACACTGAAGCTTTCTTT. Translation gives CASSPPSHENTEAFF.

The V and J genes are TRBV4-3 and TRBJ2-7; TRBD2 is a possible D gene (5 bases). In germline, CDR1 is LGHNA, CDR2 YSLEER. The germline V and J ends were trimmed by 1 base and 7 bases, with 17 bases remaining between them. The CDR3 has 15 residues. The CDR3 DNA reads TGCGCCAGCAGCCAAGGATGGACTTCTGGTCGGGAGCAGTACTTC. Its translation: CASSQGWTSGREQYF.

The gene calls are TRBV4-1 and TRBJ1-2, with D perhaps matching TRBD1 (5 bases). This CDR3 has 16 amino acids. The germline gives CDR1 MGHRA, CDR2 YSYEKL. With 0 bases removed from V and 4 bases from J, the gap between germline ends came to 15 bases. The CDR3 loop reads CASSQDNLGGPYGYTF. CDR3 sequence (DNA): TGCGCCAGCAGCCAAGATAACCTGGGGGGTCCCTATGGCTACACCTTC.

The chain's CDR3 is CAWSVIGTGPYEQYF. In DNA form, the CDR3 reads TGTGCCTGGAGTGTAATTGGGACAGGGCCCTACGAGCAGTACTTC. The rearrangement uses TRBV30 and TRBJ2-7; 9 nucleotides agree with TRBD1. CDR3 length: 15 amino acids. Trimming at V came to 0 bases and at J to 2 bases, leaving 5 bases not matched to a gene. Germline CDR1 and CDR2: GTSNPN and SVGIG (reference sequence). Based on the CDR3 plus reference TRBV30 and TRBJ2-7, the full variable domain is SQTIHQWPATLVQPVGSPLSLECTVEGTSNPNLYWYRQAAGRGLQLLFYSVGIGQISSEVPQNLSASRPQDRQFILSSKKLLLSDSGFYLCAWSVIGTGPYEQYFGPGTRLTVT.

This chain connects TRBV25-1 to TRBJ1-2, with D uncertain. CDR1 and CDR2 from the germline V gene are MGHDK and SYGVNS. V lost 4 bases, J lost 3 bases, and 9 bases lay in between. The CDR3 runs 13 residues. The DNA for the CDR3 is TGTGCCAGCAGTGCGGAGGGCGACTATGGCTACACCTTC. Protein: CASSAEGDYGYTF.

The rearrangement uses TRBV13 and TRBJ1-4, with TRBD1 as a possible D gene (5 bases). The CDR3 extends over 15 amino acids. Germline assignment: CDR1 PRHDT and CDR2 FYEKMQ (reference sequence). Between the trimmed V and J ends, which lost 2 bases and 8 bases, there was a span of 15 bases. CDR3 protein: CASSLRGSGSEKLFF. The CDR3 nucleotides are TGTGCCAGCAGCTTAAGGGGATCTGGCAGCGAAAAACTGTTTTTT.

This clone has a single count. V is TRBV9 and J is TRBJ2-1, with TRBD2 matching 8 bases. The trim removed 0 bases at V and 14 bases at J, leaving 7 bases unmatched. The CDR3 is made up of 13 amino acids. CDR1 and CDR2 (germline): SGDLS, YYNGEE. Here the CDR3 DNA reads TGTGCCAGCAGCGTAGGTCCTAGCGGGTTGGAGTTCTTC. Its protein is CASSVGPSGLEFF.

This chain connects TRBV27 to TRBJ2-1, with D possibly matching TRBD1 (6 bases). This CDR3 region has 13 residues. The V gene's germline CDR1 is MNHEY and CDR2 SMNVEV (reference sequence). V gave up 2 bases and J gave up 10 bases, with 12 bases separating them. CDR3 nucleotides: TGTGCCAGCAGTTTAGGCAGGGGAGTGGAGCAGTTCTTC. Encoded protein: CASSLGRGVEQFF.

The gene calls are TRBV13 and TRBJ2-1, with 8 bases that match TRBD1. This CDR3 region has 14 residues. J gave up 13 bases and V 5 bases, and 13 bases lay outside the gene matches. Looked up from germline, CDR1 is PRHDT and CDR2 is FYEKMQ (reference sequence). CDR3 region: CASSTDRSGTGQFF. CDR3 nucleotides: TGTGCCAGCAGCACGGATCGTTCCGGGACAGGACAGTTCTTC.